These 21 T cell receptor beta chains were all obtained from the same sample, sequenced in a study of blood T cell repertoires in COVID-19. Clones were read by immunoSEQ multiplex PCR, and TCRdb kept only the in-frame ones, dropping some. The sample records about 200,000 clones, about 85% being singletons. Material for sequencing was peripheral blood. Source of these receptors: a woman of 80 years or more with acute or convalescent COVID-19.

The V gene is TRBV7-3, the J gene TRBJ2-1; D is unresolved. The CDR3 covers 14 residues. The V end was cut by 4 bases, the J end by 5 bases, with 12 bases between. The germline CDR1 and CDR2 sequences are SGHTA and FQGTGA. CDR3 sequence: CASSSGFRDNEQFF. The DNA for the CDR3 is TGTGCCAGCAGCTCCGGGTTTCGGGACAATGAGCAGTTCTTC.

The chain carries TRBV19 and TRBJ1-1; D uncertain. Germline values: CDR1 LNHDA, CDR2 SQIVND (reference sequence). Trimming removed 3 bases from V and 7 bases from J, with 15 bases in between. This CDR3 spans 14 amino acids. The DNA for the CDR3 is TGTGCCAGTAGTATTAGGCCCGCGGATGGTGAAGCTTTCTTT. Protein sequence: CASSIRPADGEAFF. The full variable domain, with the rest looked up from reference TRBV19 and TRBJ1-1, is DGGITQSPKYLFRKEGQNVTLSCEQNLNHDAMYWYRQDPGQGLRLIYYSQIVNDFQKGDIAEGYSVSREKKESFPLTVTSAQKNPTAFYLCASSIRPADGEAFFGQGTRLTVV.

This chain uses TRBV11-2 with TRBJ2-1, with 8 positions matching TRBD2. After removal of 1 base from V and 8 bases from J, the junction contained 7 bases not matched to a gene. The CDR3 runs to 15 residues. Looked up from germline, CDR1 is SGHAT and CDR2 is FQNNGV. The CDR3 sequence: CASSLGVRAGDEQFF. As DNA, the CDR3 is TGTGCCAGCAGCTTAGGAGTTCGAGCGGGAGATGAGCAGTTCTTC.

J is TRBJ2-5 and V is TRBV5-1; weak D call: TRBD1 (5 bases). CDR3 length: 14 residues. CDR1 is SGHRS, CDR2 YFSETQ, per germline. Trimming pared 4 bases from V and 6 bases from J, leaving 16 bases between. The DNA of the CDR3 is TGCGCCAGCAGCCATCTTGAAGGGGAAAAGACCCAGTACTTC. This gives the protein CASSHLEGEKTQYF.

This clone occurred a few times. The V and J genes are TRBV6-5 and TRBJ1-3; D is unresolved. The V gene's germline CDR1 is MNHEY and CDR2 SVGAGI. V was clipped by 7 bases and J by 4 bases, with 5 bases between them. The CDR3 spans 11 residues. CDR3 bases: TGTGCCAGCATGTCAGGAAACACCATATATTTT. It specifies CASMSGNTIYF.

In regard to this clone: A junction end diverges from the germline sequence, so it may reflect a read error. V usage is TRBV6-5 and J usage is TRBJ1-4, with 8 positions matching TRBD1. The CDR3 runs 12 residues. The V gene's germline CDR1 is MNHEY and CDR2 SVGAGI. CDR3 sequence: CASRPSGGEPYF. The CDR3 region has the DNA TGTGCCAGCAGACCATCAGGGGGCGAGCCTTATTTT.

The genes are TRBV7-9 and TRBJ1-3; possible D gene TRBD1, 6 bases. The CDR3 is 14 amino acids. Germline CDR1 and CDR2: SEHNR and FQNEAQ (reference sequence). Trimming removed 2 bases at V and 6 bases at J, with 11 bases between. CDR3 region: CASSLHRAENTIYF. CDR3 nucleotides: TGTGCCAGCAGCTTACACAGGGCCGAAAACACCATATATTTT.

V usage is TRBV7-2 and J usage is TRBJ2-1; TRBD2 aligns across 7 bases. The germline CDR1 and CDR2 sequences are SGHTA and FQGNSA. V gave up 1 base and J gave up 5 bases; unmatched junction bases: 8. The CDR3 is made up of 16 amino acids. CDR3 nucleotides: TGTGCCAGCAGCTTAGTTGGGACTACCTTAGACAATGAGCAGTTCTTC. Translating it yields CASSLVGTTLDNEQFF.

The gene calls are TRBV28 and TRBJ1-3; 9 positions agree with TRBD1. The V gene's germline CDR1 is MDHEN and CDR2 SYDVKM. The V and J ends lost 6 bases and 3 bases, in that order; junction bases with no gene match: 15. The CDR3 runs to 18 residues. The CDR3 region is CASRVGTGFTVGGNTIYF. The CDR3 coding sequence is TGTGCCAGCAGGGTTGGGACAGGGTTTACTGTTGGTGGAAACACCATATATTTT.

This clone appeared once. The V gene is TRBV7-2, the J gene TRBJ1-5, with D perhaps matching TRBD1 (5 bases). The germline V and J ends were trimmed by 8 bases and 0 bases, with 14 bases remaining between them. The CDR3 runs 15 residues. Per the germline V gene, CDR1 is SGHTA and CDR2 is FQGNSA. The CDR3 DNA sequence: TGTGCCAGCTCCCGGGGGGATTATAGCAATCAGCCCCAGCATTTT. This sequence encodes CASSRGDYSNQPQHF.

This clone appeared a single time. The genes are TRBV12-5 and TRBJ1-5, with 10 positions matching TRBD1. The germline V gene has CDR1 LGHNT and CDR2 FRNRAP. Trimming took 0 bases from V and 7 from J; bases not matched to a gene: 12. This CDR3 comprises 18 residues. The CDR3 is CASGLVYIGTGVRQPQHF. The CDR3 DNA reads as TGTGCTAGTGGTTTGGTTTACATCGGGACAGGGGTCAGACAGCCCCAGCATTTT.

The CDR3 loop reads CASSLGDRALWYGYTF. In DNA, the CDR3 is TGCGCCAGCAGCTTGGGAGACAGGGCGTTATGGTATGGCTACACCTTC. This sequence joins TRBV5-1 and TRBJ1-2; 7 nucleotides align to TRBD1. Germline V CDR1 and CDR2: SGHRS, YFSETQ. V was pared by 0 bases and J by 5 bases, with 10 bases of the junction left unmatched. The CDR3 has 16 amino acids.

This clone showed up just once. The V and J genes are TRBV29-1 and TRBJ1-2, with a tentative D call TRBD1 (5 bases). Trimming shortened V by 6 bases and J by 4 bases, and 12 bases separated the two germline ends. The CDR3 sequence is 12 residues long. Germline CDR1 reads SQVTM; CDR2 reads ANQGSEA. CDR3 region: CSVWDSRYGYTF. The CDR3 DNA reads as TGCAGCGTCTGGGACTCACGCTATGGCTACACCTTC. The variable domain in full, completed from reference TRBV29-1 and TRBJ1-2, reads SAVISQKPSRDICQRGTSLTIQCQVDSQVTMMFWYRQQPGQSLTLIATANQGSEATYESGFVIDKFPISRPNLTFSTLTVSNMSPEDSSIYLCSVWDSRYGYTFGSGTRLTVV.

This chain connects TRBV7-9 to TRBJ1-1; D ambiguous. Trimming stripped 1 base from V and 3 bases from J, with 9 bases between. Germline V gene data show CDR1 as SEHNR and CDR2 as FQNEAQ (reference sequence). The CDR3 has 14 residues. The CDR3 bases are TGTGCCAGCAGCTTAGGTAACAGCTACACTGAAGCTTTCTTT. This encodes CASSLGNSYTEAFF.

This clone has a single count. This CDR3 is CASSMIRPGEKLFF. As DNA, the CDR3 is TGTGCCAGTAGTATGATCCGGCCGGGGGAAAAACTGTTTTTT. V gene TRBV19 combines with J gene TRBJ1-4; D call uncertain. The CDR3 has 14 residues. Trimming cost V 3 bases and J 8 bases, with 13 bases left between them. The germline V gene encodes CDR1 LNHDA and CDR2 SQIVND (reference sequence). Based on the CDR3 plus reference TRBV19 and TRBJ1-4, the full variable domain is DGGITQSPKYLFRKEGQNVTLSCEQNLNHDAMYWYRQDPGQGLRLIYYSQIVNDFQKGDIAEGYSVSREKKESFPLTVTSAQKNPTAFYLCASSMIRPGEKLFFGSGTQLSVL.

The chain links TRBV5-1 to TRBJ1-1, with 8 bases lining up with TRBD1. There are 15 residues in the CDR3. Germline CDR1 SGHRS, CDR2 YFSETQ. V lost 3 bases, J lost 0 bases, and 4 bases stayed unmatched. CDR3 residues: CASSSTGVMNTEAFF. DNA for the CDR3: TGCGCCAGCAGCTCGACAGGGGTCATGAACACTGAAGCTTTCTTT.

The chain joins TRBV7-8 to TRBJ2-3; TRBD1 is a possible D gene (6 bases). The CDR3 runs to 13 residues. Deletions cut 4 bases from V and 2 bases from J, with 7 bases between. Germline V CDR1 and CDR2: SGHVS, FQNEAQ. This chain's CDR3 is CASSWTDTDTQYF. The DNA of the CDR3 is TGTGCCAGCAGCTGGACAGACACAGATACGCAGTATTTT.

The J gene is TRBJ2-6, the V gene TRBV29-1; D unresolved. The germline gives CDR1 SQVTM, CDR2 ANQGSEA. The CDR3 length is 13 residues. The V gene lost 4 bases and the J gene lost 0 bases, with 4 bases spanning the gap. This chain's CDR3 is CSVALSGANVLTF. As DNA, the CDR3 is TGCAGCGTTGCCCTCTCTGGGGCCAACGTCCTGACTTTC.

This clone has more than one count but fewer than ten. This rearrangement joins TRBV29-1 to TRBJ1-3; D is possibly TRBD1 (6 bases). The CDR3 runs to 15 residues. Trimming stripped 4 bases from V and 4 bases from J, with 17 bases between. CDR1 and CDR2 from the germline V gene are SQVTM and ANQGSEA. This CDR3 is CSVAPSGGGGNTIYF. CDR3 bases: TGCAGCGTTGCCCCCTCCGGGGGGGGCGGAAACACCATATATTTT.

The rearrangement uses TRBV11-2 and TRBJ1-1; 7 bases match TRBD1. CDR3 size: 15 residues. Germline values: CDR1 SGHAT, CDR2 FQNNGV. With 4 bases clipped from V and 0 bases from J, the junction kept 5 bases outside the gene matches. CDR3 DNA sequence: TGTGCCAGCAGCTGGTCAGGGGGGATGAACACTGAAGCTTTCTTT. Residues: CASSWSGGMNTEAFF.

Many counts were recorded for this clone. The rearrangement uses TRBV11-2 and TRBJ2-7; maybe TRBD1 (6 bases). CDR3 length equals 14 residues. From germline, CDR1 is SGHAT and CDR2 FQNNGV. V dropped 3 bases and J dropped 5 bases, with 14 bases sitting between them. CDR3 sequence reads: CASSFQQGGNEQYF. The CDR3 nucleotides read TGTGCCAGCAGCTTTCAACAGGGTGGAAACGAGCAGTACTTC. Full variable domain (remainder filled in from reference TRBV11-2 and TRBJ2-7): EAGVAQSPRYKIIEKRQSVAFWCNPISGHATLYWYQQILGQGPKLLIQFQNNGVVDDSQLPKDRFSAERLKGVDSTLKIQPAKLEDSAVYLCASSFQQGGNEQYFGPGTRLTVT.